This T cell receptor beta chain was sequenced during a study of OX40 agonist ivuxolimab in advanced cancers. Across the whole study: Among those enrolled, mean age was about 58 years (range about 23 to 90) and about 82% were male.

The repertoire was sequenced with immunoSEQ multiplex PCR; TCRdb's copy has only in-frame clones and lacks some. The sample includes 14,000 to 15,000 clones, 91% of them seen just once. Germline CDR1 reads MNHNY; CDR2 reads SVGAGI (reference sequence). The ends were cut back, 2 bases at V and 2 bases at J, with 15 bases in the middle. The CDR3 loop spans 16 amino acids. Whole-study results and caveats: On average, a greater number of expanded clones characterised CD8+ T cells relative to CD4+. Antigen specificity remained undetermined for the expanded peripheral T cells. Within 6 weeks, CD4+ and CD8+ blood T cells expanded clonally at 0.1 to 3.0 mg/kg.

The table lists this clone with a count of one. As yet, its antigen is unknown. This sequence was found in an adult with an advanced solid tumor such as melanoma, head and neck, liver or kidney cancer. V usage is TRBV6-6 and J usage is TRBJ1-1; D is possibly TRBD1 (5 bases). The source material was CD4+ or CD8+ T cells sorted from blood, sampled in a trial of the OX40 agonist ivuxolimab. CDR3 sequence (DNA): TGTGCCAGCAGTTACGCCTCGGGGGAGGGAAACACTGAAGCTTTCTTT. Protein sequence: CASSYASGEGNTEAFF.